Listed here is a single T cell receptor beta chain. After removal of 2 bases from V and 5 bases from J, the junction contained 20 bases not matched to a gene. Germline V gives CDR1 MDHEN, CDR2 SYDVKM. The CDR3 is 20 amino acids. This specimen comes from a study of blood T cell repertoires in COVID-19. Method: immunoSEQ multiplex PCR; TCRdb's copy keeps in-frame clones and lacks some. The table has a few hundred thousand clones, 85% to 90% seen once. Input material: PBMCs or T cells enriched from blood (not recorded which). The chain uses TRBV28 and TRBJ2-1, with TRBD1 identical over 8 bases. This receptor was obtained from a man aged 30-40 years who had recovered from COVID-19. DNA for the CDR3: TGTGCCAGCAGTTTAAACTGGTCGGGACAGGCGAAAGTTCTGGACAATGAGCAGTTCTTC. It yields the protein CASSLNWSGQAKVLDNEQFF.